Included here is one T cell receptor (beta chain) sequence, with context. Autoimmune disease history or systemic immunosuppression disqualified patients. With baseline, cycle 4 day 1, and cycle 7 day 1 as timepoints, blood was sampled. V gave up 2 bases and J gave up 0 bases, with 8 bases separating them. The CDR3 extends over 15 amino acids. Germline V gene sequence: CDR1 LNHDA, CDR2 SQIVND (reference sequence). Libraries were prepared by immunoSEQ multiplex PCR; TCRdb keeps only in-frame clonotypes and omits some of them. This table has roughly 64,000 clones, 82% appearing once. The sample belongs to a study of OX40 agonist ivuxolimab in advanced cancers.

The chain has TRBV19 and TRBJ2-1; no clear D gene. The sequence came from an adult with an advanced solid tumor such as melanoma, head and neck, liver or kidney cancer. The sample consisted of CD4+ or CD8+ T cells sorted from blood, taken in a trial of the OX40 agonist ivuxolimab. CDR3 sequence reads: CASSIQAASYNEQFF. The DNA for the CDR3 is TGTGCCAGTAGTATACAGGCGGCCTCCTACAATGAGCAGTTCTTC.